The present TCR beta chain was sequenced within a study of T cell responses to AZD1222 COVID-19 vaccine. Concerning this clone itself: Its antigen is currently unknown.

Using immunoSEQ multiplex PCR, the repertoire was profiled, and TCRdb retains in-frame clones only, with some absent. The sample includes roughly 120,000 clones, roughly 90% of them seen just once. Study observations and caveats: Nearly half of the spike-specific TCRs reportedly recognize variant regions that carry no mutations.

The CDR3 length is 15 residues. The germline V gene encodes CDR1 SGHTA and CDR2 FQGNSA. V was pared by 11 bases and J by 0 bases, with 19 bases between. The chain joins TRBV7-2 to TRBJ2-5; a possible D gene is TRBD2 (5 bases). Sequenced material: peripheral blood, taken on day 0 of AZD1222 vaccination. This sequence was found in an adult in good health. The CDR3 DNA follows: TGTGCCTCGAGCCCGGCTAGCAGGTACCAAGAGACCCAGTACTTC. Protein product: CASSPASRYQETQYF.